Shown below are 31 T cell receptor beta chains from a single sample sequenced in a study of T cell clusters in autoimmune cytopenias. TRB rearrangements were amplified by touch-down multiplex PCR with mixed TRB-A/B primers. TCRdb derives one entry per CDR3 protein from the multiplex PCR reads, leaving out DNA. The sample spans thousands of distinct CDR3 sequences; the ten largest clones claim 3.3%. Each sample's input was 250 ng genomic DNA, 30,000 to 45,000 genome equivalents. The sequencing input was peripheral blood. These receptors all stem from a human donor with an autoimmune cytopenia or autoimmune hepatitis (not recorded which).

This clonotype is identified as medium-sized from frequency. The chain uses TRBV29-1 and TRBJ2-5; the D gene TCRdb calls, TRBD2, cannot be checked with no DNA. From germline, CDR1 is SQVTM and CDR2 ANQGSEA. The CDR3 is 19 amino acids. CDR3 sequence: CSVEGEVSPLAGVGETQYF. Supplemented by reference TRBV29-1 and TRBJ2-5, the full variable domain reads SAVISQKPSRDICQRGTSLTIQCQVDSQVTMMFWYRQQPGQSLTLIATANQGSEATYESGFVIDKFPISRPNLTFSTLTVSNMSPEDSSIYLCSVEGEVSPLAGVGETQYFGPGTRLLVL.

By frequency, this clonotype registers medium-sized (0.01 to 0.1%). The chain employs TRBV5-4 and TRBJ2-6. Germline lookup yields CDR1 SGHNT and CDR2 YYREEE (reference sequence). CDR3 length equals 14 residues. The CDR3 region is CASVGGAGANVLTF.

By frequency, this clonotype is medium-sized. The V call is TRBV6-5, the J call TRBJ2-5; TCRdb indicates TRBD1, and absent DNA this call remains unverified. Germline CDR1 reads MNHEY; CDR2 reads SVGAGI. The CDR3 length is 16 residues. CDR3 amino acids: CASSYSGRRRQETQYF.

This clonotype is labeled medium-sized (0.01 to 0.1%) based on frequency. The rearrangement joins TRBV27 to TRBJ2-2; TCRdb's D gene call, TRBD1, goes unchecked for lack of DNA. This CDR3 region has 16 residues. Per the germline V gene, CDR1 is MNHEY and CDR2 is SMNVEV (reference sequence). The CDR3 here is CASSNSGTEDTGELFF.

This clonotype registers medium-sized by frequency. The CDR3 is CASSERPWPYNEQFF. V is TRBV6-6 and J is TRBJ2-1; with no DNA, the TCRdb D assignment of TRBD2 cannot be verified. The CDR3 consists of 15 residues. Germline CDR1 is MNHNY and CDR2 is SVGAGI (reference sequence).

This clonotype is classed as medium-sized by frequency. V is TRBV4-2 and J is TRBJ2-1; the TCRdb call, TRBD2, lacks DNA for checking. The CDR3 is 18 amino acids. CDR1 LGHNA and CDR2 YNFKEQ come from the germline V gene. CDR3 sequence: CASSPRDLPGSSYNEQFF.

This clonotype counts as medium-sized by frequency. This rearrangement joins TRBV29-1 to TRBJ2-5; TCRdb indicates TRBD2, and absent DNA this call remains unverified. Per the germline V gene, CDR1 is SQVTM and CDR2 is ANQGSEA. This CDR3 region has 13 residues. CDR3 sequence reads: CSVTRTAGETQYF. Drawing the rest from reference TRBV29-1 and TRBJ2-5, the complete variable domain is SAVISQKPSRDICQRGTSLTIQCQVDSQVTMMFWYRQQPGQSLTLIATANQGSEATYESGFVIDKFPISRPNLTFSTLTVSNMSPEDSSIYLCSVTRTAGETQYFGPGTRLLVL.

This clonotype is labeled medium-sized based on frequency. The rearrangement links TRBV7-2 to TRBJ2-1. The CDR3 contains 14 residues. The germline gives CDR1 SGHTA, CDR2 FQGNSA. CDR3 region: CASSSGSAYNEQFF.

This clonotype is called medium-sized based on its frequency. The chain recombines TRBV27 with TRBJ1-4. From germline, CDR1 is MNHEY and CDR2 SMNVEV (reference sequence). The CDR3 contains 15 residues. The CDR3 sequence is CASPSEGKSNEKLFF.

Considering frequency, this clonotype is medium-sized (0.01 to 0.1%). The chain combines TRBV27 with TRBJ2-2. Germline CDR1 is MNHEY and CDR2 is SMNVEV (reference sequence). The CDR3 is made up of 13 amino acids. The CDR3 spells CASRITYVGPLFF.

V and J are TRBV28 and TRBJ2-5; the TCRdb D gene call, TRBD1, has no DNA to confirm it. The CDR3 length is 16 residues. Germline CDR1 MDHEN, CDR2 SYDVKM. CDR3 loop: CASSLSEGLGDETQYF.

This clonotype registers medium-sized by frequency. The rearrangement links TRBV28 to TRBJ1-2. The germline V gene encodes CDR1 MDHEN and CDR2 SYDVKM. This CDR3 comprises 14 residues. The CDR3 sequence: CASSPPQRNYGYTF.

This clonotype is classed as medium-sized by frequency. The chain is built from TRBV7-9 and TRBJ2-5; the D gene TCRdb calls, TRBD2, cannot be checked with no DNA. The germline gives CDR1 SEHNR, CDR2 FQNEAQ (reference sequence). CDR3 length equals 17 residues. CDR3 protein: CASSQVRLLAAQETQYF.

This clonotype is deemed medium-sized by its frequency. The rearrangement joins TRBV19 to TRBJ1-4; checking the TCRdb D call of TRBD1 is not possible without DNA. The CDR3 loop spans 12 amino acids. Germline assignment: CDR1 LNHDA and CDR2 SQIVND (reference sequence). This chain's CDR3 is CASTSLGEKLFF.

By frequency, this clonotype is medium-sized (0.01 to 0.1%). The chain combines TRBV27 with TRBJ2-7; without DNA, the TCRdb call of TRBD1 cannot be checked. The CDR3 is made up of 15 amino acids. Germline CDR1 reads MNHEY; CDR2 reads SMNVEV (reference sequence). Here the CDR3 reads CASSSTQGWGYEQYF.

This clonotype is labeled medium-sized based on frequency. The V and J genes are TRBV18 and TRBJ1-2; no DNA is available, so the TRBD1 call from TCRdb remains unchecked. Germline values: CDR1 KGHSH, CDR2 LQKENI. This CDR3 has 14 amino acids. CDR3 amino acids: CASSPGTDNYGYTF.

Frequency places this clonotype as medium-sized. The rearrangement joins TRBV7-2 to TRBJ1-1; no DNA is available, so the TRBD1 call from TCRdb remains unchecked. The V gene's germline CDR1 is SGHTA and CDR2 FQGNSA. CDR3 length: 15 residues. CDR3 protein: CASSLYQGRNTEAFF.

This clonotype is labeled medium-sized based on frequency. The CDR3 here is CASSLMGLNTEAFF. The chain recombines TRBV7-2 with TRBJ1-1. The CDR3 totals 14 residues. Germline lookup yields CDR1 SGHTA and CDR2 FQGNSA.

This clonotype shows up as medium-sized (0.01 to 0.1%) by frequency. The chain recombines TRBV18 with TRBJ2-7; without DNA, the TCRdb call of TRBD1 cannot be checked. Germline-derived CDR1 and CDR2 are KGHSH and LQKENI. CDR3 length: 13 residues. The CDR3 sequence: CASSPGGPYEQYF.

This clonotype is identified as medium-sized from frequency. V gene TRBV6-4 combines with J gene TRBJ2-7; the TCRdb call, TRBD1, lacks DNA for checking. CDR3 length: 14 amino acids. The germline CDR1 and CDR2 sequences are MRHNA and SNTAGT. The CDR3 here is CASSPFQGSYEQYF.

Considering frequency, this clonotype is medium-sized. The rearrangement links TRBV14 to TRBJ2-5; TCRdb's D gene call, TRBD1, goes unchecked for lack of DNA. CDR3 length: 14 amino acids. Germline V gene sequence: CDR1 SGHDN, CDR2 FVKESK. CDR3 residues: CASSQAGTQETQYF.

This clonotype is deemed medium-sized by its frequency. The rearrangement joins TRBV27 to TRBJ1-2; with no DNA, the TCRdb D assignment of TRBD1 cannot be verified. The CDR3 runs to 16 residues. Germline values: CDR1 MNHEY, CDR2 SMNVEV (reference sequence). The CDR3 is CASSLSPLPYNYGYTF.

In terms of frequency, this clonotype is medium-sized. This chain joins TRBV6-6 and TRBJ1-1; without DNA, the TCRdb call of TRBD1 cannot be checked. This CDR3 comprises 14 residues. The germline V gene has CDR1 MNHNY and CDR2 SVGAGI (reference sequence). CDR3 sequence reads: CASSYDRAYTEAFF.

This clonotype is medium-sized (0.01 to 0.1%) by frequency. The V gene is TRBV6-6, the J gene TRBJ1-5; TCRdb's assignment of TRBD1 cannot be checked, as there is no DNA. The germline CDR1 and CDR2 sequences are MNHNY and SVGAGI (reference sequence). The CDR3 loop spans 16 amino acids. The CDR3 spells CASSQDKKGGNQPQHF.

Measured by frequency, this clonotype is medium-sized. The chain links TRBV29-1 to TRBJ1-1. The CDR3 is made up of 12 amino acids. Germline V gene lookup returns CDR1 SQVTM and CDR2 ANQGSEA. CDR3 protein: CSVRDRNTEAFF.

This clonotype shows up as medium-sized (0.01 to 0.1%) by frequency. CDR3 amino acids: CASSLQLNTEAFF. The chain is built from TRBV5-4 and TRBJ1-1. Per the germline V gene, CDR1 is SGHNT and CDR2 is YYREEE (reference sequence). CDR3 length: 13 residues.

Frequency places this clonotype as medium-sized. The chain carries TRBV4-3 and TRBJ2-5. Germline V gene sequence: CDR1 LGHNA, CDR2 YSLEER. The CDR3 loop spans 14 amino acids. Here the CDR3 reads CASSQDLGRETQYF.

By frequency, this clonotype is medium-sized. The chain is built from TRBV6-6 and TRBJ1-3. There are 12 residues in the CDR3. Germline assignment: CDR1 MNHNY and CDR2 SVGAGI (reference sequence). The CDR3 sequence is CASSHTGNTIYF.

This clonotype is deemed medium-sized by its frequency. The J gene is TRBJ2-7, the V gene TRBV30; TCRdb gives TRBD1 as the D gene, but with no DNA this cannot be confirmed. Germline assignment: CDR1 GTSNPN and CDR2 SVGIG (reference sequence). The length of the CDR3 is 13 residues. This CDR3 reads CAWSVVGAGEQYF. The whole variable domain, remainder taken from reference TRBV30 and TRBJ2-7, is SQTIHQWPATLVQPVGSPLSLECTVEGTSNPNLYWYRQAAGRGLQLLFYSVGIGQISSEVPQNLSASRPQDRQFILSSKKLLLSDSGFYLCAWSVVGAGEQYFGPGTRLTVT.

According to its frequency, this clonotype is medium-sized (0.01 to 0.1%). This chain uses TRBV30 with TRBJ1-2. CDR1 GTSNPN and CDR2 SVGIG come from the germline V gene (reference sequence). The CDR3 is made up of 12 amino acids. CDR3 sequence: CAWSATDYGYTF.

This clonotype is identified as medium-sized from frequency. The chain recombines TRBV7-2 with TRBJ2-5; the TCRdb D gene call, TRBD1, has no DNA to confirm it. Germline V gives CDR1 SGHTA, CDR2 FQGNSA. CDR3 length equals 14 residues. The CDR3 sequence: CASSSTGDPGAQYF.